This TCR beta chain derives from a study of T-cell reconstitution after alpha-beta-depleted transplantation in children. Study-wide points: One year after transplant, T-cell counts and diversity came mostly from newly produced T cells.

CDR3 length equals 14 residues. Germline lookup yields CDR1 SNHLY and CDR2 FYNNEI. Trimming removed 6 bases at V and 5 bases at J, with 16 bases between. Comments on this clonotype: Its antigen remains unidentified.

Preparing the TCRbeta library involved the use of unique molecular identifiers. One entry per CDR3 protein results from TCRdb running MiXCR on the PCR reads. The sample yields around 230,000 distinct CDR3 sequences, around a sixth seen once. This TCR came from a male patient aged 2 to 10 who had a stem cell transplant for acute lymphoblastic leukemia, so the T cells may come from the graft donor. The V call is TRBV2, the J call TRBJ2-5; the D gene could be TRBD1 or TRBD2 (5 bases each). The sequencing here drew on PBMCs, mostly from graft donor cells, taken 360 days after TCRalphabeta/CD19-depleted stem cell transplant. CDR3 nucleotides: TGTGCCAGCAGGGGACCGGGTACCTCGGAGACCCAGTACTTC. Amino acid sequence: CASRGPGTSETQYF.